The table lists the clone carrying this T cell receptor beta chain with many counts. Antigen specificity is unknown. Based on a CD8+CD4-CCR7+CD45RA+ profile, naive CD8 T cells were sorted. The germline V gene has CDR1 DFQATT and CDR2 SNEGSKA (reference sequence). The CDR3 sequence is 14 residues long. V was cut by 0 bases and J by 6 bases, with 14 bases left in between. This specimen belongs to a study of molecular identifiers for immune sequencing clone quantification. Overall study: Four of five RNA aliquots from approximately 20,000 or 100,000 naive CD8 T cells were sequenced.

Study-level findings and limits: Over 98% of effector molecules, but under 1% in naive cells, were held by clones with more than 20 RNA copies.

Listed TCR primers, together with previously described methods, were used for the bulk TCR libraries. TCRdb reprocessed the PCR reads with MiXCR, giving one entry per CDR3 protein. The table records about 640,000 distinct CDR3 sequences, 20% of them present only once. Specimen: naive CD8+ T cells from blood, with Jurkat cell RNA spiked in. Regarding subset: FACS-sorted CD8+CD4-CCR7+CD45RA+ naive T cells. The J gene is TRBJ1-1, the V gene TRBV20-1; D unresolved. This TCR was sampled from a human donor in good health. Some libraries in this study had Jurkat cell RNA spiked in. CDR3 bases: TGCAGTGCTAGAGATCTAATGGGTAGCGCTGAAGCTTTCTTT. Amino acid sequence: CSARDLMGSAEAFF.